The clone carrying this TCR beta chain occurred a few times. These data belong to a study of blood T cells in healthy people across ages. Next came a second PCR, run for about 7 to 12 cycles, which used a sample-barcoded 5' primer along with a J-beta primer mix. TCRdb processed the 5' RACE reads anew with MiXCR; each CDR3 protein has one entry. The sample carries fewer than 900,000 distinct CDR3 sequences, roughly 47% recorded once. Germline V gives CDR1 MDHEN, CDR2 SYDVKM. The CDR3 is 17 amino acids. V lost 8 bases and J lost 1; bases outside the gene matches: 7. This TCR came from a woman in her fifties or sixties in good health. The sequencing input was blood. The gene calls are TRBV28 and TRBJ2-1; 14 bases align to TRBD2. CDR3: CASAGTSGRWSYNEQFF. CDR3 sequence (DNA): TGTGCCAGCGCCGGGACTAGCGGGAGATGGTCCTACAATGAGCAGTTCTTC. The whole variable domain, remainder taken from reference TRBV28 and TRBJ2-1, is DVKVTQSSRYLVKRTGEKVFLECVQDMDHENMFWYRQDPGLGLRLIYFSYDVKMKEKGDIPEGYSVSREKKERFSLILESASTNQTSMYLCASAGTSGRWSYNEQFFGPGTRLTVL.